This T cell receptor (beta chain) appears in the sequencing data of a study of response to subunit inactivated influenza vaccine. This clonotype came up a few times. From the RT-PCR reads, TCRdb called clonotypes with MiXCR, one entry per CDR3 protein. The sample shows about 500,000 distinct CDR3 sequences, more than 15% of them seen only once. This clonotype was obtained from a man in his fifties or sixties who received an inactivated influenza vaccine. The sequences come from CD4+ T cells sorted from PBMCs, collected roughly 24 months after vaccination.

The CDR3 loop reads CASSLERQGRDEQFF. CDR3 coding DNA: TGCGCCAGCAGCTTGGAGCGACAGGGCCGGGATGAGCAGTTCTTC. The chain employs TRBV5-1 and TRBJ2-1, with 7 bases lining up with TRBD1. Germline V gene data show CDR1 as SGHRS and CDR2 as YFSETQ. Losses at the gene ends were 0 bases for V and 8 bases for J; bases not matched to a gene: 8. CDR3 length: 15 amino acids.